This T cell receptor beta chain was recovered during a study of Graves' ophthalmopathy and Graves' hyperthyroidism. About the study: Pretreatment peripheral blood was obtained at initial diagnosis.

Where ophthalmopathy was present, donors had moderate-to-severe activity, CAS ≥3, NOSPECS ≥4 and duration under 3 months. RNA transcripts provided the template for amplifying TCR beta CDR3 regions. Second-round multiplex PCR came after a first-round RT-PCR that employed HTBI primers. In TCRdb, the multiplex PCR reads were re-called with MiXCR into one record per CDR3 protein. The sample has a few hundred thousand distinct CDR3 sequences, under 20% seen once; the top ten hold roughly an eighth. This clonotype was seen at least ten times. V was cut by 0 bases and J by 5 bases, with 13 bases left in between. Germline V CDR1 and CDR2: LGHNA, YNFKEQ. The CDR3 extends over 15 amino acids.

The sample was peripheral blood. This sequence originates from an adult man with Graves' ophthalmopathy. The rearrangement uses TRBV4-2 and TRBJ1-2; TRBD1 might be the D (5 bases). Written as DNA, the CDR3 is TGTGCCAGCAGCCAAGATATACGGGGGGATTATGGCTACACCTTC. The encoded protein is CASSQDIRGDYGYTF.